The 8 T cell receptor beta chains below all came from one sample that was sequenced in a study of human T cells and chemical hapten exposure. Via MiXCR, TCRdb re-called the RACE reads, giving one row per CDR3 protein. The sample carries about 90,000 distinct CDR3 sequences, approximately 10% recorded once. Time point described: patch test 3, about 24 weeks after DPC sensitization. Documented treatment: therapeutic diphenylcyclopropenone sensitization with weekly scalp DPC. The sequencing used whole blood, collected in connection with sensitization to the hapten diphenylcyclopropenone (DPC). The receptors originated from a woman aged 25 to 39 with alopecia areata. Some clones in this sample may be carry-over from other donors' samples.

The chain joins TRBV7-2 to TRBJ2-7; D is ambiguous. The CDR3 length is 12 residues. Germline CDR1 SGHTA, CDR2 FQGNSA. Trimming cost V 5 bases and J 3 bases, with 8 bases left between them. The CDR3 DNA reads as TGTGCCAGCAGCCCTTCCGGCTACGAGCAGTACTTC. Protein: CASSPSGYEQYF.

A few counts support this clonotype. The chain links TRBV11-2 to TRBJ2-5; 9 positions match TRBD1. The CDR3 spans 14 residues. Trimming removed 5 bases from V and 2 bases from J; junction bases left unmatched: 3. Germline CDR1 and CDR2: SGHAT and FQNNGV. The CDR3 DNA sequence: TGTGCCAGCAGCCGGGACAGGGTACAAGAGACCCAGTACTTC. Residues: CASSRDRVQETQYF.

In this sample, this clonotype turned up a few times. The chain joins TRBV6-5 to TRBJ1-6; 7 nucleotides match TRBD1. Germline V gives CDR1 MNHEY, CDR2 SVGAGI. V trimming: 5 bases; J trimming: 12 bases; junction bases outside the gene matches: 7. The CDR3 covers 13 residues. The DNA for the CDR3 is TGTGCCAGCAGTCGGACAGGCCCAAGACCCCTCCACTTT. It is translated as CASSRTGPRPLHF.

At least ten counts were recorded for this clonotype. The V and J genes are TRBV7-9 and TRBJ2-3; 7 nucleotides align to TRBD1. The CDR3 loop spans 18 amino acids. J gave up 2 bases and V 5 bases, and 16 bases lay outside the gene matches. Looked up from germline, CDR1 is SEHNR and CDR2 is FQNEAQ (reference sequence). CDR3 loop: CASSAHQRDSGFTDTQYF. The DNA for the CDR3 is TGTGCCAGCAGCGCACACCAACGGGACAGCGGATTCACAGATACGCAGTATTTT.

In this sample, this clonotype turned up many times. V usage is TRBV6-5 and J usage is TRBJ1-5; D is perhaps TRBD1 (6 bases). Per germline, CDR1 MNHEY and CDR2 SVGAGI. This CDR3 comprises 15 residues. Trimming took off 5 bases at V and 0 bases at J, with 11 bases between the two ends. In nucleotides, the CDR3 is TGTGCCAGCAGTCCACAGGGAATTAGCAATCAGCCCCAGCATTTT. The encoded protein is CASSPQGISNQPQHF.

The chain uses TRBV5-1 and TRBJ1-4, with D unresolved. Germline V CDR1 and CDR2: SGHRS, YFSETQ. Trimming took 4 bases from V and 3 from J, leaving 13 bases between them. The CDR3 loop spans 15 amino acids. The CDR3 reads CASSIKGPPNEKLFF. The CDR3 region has the DNA TGCGCCAGCAGCATCAAAGGCCCTCCTAATGAAAAACTGTTTTTT.

This clonotype turned up a few times. This chain links TRBV7-2 with TRBJ2-7, with TRBD2 matching over 14 bases. The germline V gene has CDR1 SGHTA and CDR2 FQGNSA. This CDR3 is built from 17 residues. V was clipped by 1 base and J by 7 bases; unmatched bases: 9. Here the CDR3 reads CASSLDGTSGGTREQYF. The CDR3 DNA sequence: TGTGCCAGCAGCTTAGACGGGACTAGCGGGGGAACGCGGGAGCAGTACTTC.

The J gene is TRBJ2-3, the V gene TRBV5-8; D is possibly TRBD2 (6 bases). The germline gives CDR1 SGHTS, CDR2 YDEGEE. V dropped 3 bases and J dropped 1 base, with 18 bases sitting between them. This CDR3 contains 17 residues. CDR3 sequence: CASSSPTVTGGTDTQYF. In DNA, the CDR3 is TGTGCCAGCAGCTCCCCCACCGTGACGGGAGGCACAGATACGCAGTATTTT.